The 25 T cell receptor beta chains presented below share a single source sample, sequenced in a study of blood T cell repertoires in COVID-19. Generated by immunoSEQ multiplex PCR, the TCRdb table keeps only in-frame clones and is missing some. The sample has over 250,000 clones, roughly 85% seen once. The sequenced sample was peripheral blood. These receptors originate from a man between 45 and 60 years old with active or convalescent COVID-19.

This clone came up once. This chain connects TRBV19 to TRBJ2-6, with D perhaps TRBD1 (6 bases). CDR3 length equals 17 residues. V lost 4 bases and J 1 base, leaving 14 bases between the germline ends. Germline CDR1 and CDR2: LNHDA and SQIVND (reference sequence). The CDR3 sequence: CASSKGPRGSGANVLTF. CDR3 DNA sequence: TGTGCCAGTAGTAAGGGCCCCAGGGGATCTGGGGCCAACGTCCTGACTTTC. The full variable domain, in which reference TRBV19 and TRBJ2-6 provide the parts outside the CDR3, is DGGITQSPKYLFRKEGQNVTLSCEQNLNHDAMYWYRQDPGQGLRLIYYSQIVNDFQKGDIAEGYSVSREKKESFPLTVTSAQKNPTAFYLCASSKGPRGSGANVLTFGAGSRLTVL.

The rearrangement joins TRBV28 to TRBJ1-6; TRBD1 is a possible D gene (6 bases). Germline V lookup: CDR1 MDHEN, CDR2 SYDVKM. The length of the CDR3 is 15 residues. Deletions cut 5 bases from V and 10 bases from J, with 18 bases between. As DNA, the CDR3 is TGTGCCAGCAGTCGGGGGGGGGCAGGTGAATCACCCCTCCACTTT. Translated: CASSRGGAGESPLHF.

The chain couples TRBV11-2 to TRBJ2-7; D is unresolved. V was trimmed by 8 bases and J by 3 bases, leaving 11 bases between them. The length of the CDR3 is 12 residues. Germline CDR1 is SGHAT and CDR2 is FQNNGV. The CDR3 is CASSGIVYEQYF. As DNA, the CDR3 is TGTGCCAGCTCGGGTATTGTCTACGAGCAGTACTTC.

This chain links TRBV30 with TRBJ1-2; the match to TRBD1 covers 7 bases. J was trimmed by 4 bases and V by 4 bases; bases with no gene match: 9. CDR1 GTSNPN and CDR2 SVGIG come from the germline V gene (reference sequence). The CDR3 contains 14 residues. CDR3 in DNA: TGTGCCTGGACCCGCAGGACAGGAATCTATGGCTACACCTTC. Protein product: CAWTRRTGIYGYTF.

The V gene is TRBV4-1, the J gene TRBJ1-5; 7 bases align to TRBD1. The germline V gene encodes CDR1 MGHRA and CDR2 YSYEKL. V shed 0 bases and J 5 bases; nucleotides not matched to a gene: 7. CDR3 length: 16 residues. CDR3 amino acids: CASSQESGTDHQPQHF. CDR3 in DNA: TGCGCCAGCAGCCAAGAATCCGGGACAGATCATCAGCCCCAGCATTTT.

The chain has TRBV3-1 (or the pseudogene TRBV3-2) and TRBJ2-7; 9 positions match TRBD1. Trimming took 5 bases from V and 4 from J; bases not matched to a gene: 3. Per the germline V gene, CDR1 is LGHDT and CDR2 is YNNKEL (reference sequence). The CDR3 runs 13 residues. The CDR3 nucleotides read TGTGCCAGCAGCGTCGGACAGGGGTACGAGCAGTACTTC. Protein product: CASSVGQGYEQYF.

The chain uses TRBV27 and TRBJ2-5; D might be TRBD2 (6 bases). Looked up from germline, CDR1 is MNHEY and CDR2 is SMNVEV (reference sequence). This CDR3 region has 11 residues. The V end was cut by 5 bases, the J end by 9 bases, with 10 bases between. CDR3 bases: TGTGCCAGCAGTACCCCGGGGGCCCAGTACTTC. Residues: CASSTPGAQYF.

DNA for the CDR3: TGTGCCAGCAGTTCACAGGGGAGGAATTCACCCCTCCACTTT. It encodes CASSSQGRNSPLHF. The chain uses TRBV6-5 and TRBJ1-6; TRBD1 agrees at 7 bases. This CDR3 is 14 amino acids long. With 4 bases clipped from V and 7 bases from J, the junction kept 4 bases outside the gene matches. Per germline, CDR1 MNHEY and CDR2 SVGAGI.

CDR3 amino acids: CASSSFSRDRGTYEQYF. The CDR3 DNA follows: TGTGCCAGCAGCTCCTTTAGCCGGGACAGGGGAACCTACGAGCAGTACTTC. The chain couples TRBV11-2 to TRBJ2-7, with 10 bases aligning to TRBD1. Germline loops: CDR1 SGHAT, CDR2 FQNNGV. V was pared by 4 bases and J by 2 bases, with 11 bases of the junction left unmatched. The CDR3 covers 17 residues.

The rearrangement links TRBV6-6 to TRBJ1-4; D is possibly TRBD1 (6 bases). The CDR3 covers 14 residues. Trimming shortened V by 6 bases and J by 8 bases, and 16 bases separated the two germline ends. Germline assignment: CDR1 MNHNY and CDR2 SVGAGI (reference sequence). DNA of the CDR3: TGTGCCAGCAGCCTGGGACATGGAAGCGAAAAACTGTTTTTT. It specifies CASSLGHGSEKLFF.

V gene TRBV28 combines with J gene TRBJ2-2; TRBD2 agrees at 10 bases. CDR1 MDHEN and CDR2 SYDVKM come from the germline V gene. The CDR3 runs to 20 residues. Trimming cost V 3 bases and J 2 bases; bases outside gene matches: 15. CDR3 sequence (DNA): TGTGCCAGCAGTTTTGGGGGACAGTTTACTAGCGGGAATAACACCGGGGAGCTGTTTTTT. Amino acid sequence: CASSFGGQFTSGNNTGELFF.

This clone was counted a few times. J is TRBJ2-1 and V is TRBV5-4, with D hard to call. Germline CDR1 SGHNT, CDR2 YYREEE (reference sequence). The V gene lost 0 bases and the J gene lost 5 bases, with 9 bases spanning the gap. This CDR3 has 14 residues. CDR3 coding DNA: TGTGCCAGCAGCTTGGGACCTAGTAACAATGAGCAGTTCTTC. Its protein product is CASSLGPSNNEQFF.

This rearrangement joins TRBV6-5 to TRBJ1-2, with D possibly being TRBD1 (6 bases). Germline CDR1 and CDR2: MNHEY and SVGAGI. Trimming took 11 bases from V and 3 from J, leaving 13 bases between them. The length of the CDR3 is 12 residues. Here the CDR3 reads CAAGDTYYGYTF. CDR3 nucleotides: TGTGCCGCCGGGGACACATACTATGGCTACACCTTC.

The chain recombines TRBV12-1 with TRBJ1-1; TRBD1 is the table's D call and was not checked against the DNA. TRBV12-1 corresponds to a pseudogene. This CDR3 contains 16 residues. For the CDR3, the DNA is TGTGCCAGCAGCTTAGTGGCGAACAGGGTGAACACTGAAGCTTTCTTT. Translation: CASSLVANRVNTEAFF.

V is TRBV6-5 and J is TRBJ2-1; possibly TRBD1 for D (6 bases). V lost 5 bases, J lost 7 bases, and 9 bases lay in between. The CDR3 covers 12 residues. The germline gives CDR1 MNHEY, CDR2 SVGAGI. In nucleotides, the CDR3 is TGTGCCAGCAGTCTGGGGGCGAATGAGCAGTTCTTC. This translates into CASSLGANEQFF.

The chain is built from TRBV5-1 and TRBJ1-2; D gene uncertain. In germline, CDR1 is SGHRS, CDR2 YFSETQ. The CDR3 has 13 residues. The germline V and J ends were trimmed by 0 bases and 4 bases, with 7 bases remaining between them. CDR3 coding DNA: TGCGCCAGCAGCTTGGACAGCCTCTATGGCTACACCTTC. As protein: CASSLDSLYGYTF.

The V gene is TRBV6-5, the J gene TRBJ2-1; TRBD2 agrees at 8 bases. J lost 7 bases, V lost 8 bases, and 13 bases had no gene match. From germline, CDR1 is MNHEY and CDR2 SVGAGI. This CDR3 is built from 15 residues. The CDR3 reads CASQFSGMALNEQFF. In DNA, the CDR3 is TGTGCCAGCCAATTTAGCGGGATGGCCCTAAATGAGCAGTTCTTC.

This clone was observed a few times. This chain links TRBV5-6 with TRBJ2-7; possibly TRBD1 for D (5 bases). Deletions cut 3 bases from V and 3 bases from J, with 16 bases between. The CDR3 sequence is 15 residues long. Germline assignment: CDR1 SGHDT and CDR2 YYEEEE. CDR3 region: CASSSRQEGVYEQYF. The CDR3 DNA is TGTGCCAGCAGCTCGCGACAAGAAGGGGTCTACGAGCAGTACTTC. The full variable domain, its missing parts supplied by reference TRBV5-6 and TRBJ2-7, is DAGVTQSPTHLIKTRGQQVTLRCSPKSGHDTVSWYQQALGQGPQFIFQYYEEEERQRGNFPDRFSGHQFPNYSSELNVNALLLGDSALYLCASSSRQEGVYEQYFGPGTRLTVT.

This chain's CDR3 is CASGTGSFLGTEAFF. For the CDR3, the DNA is TGTGCCAGCGGGACAGGGTCGTTTTTGGGGACTGAAGCTTTCTTT. The V call is TRBV3-1 (or the pseudogene TRBV3-2), the J call TRBJ1-1; 9 positions agree with TRBD1. This CDR3 region has 15 residues. Per germline, CDR1 LGHDT and CDR2 YNNKEL (reference sequence). V lost 8 bases and J lost 5; bases outside the gene matches: 12.

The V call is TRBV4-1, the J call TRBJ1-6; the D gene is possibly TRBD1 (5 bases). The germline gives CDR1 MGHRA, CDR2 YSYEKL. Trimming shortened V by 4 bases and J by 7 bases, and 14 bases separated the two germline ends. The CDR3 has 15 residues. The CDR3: CASSLGVVTNSPLHF. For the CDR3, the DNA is TGCGCCAGCAGCCTAGGGGTCGTGACGAATTCACCCCTCCACTTT.

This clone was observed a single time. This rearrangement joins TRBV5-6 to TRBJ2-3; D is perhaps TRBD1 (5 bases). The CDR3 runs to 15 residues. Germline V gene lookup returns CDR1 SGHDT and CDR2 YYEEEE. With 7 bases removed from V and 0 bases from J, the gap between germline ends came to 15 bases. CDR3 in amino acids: CASSGWRGSTDTQYF. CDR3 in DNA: TGTGCCAGCTCAGGGTGGCGCGGTAGCACAGATACGCAGTATTTT.

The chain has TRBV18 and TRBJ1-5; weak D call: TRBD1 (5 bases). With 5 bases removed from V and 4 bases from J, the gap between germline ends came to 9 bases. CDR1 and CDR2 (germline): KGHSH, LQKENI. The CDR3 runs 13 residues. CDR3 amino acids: CASSGTGNQPQHF. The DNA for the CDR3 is TGTGCCAGCTCAGGAACAGGTAATCAGCCCCAGCATTTT.

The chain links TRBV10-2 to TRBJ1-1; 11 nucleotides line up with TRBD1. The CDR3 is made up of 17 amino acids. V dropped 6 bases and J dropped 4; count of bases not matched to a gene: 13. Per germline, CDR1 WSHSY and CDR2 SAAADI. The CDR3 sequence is CASRRSGGQGAGTEAFF. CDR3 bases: TGCGCCAGCAGGCGGTCTGGAGGACAGGGGGCGGGCACTGAAGCTTTCTTT.

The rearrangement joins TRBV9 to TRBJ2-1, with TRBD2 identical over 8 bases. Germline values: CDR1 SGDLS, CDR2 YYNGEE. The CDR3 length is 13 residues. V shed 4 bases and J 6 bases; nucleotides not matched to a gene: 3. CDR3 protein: CASSPGTSNEQFF. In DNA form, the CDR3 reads TGTGCCAGCAGCCCGGGGACTAGCAATGAGCAGTTCTTC. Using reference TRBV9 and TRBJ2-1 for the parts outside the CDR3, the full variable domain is DSGVTQTPKHLITATGQRVTLRCSPRSGDLSVYWYQQSLDQGLQFLIQYYNGEERAKGNILERFSAQQFPDLHSELNLSSLELGDSALYFCASSPGTSNEQFFGPGTRLTVL.

This CDR3 reads CASSGQSTDTQYF. The CDR3 nucleotides are TGTGCCAGTAGTGGACAAAGCACAGATACGCAGTATTTT. J is TRBJ2-3 and V is TRBV19; tentative D call: TRBD1 (5 bases). The germline V gene has CDR1 LNHDA and CDR2 SQIVND (reference sequence). The length of the CDR3 is 13 residues. V was clipped by 5 bases and J by 0 bases, with 6 bases between them.